Listed here is a single T cell receptor beta chain. Antigen: not known. It was template switching that added a universal primer site, and there were unique molecular identifiers on the cDNA. MiXCR, run by TCRdb on the 5' RACE reads, gives a single entry per CDR3 protein. In the table there are around 490,000 distinct CDR3 sequences, 13% to 15% of which are singletons. All donors were healthy Caucasians. This record comes from a study of identical twins. General observations from the study: It was cross-sectional statistical analysis, not following the same donors, that the conclusions relied on. A lower insertion count was a feature of abundant cord blood beta clonotypes, with no such feature in memory repertoires.

These records were also assigned to another study, of yellow fever vaccine responses in identical twins.

The TCR was taken from a woman under 30 in good health. Sequencing input: CD4+ T cells sorted from blood.

The CDR3 DNA reads as TGTGCCATCAGTGGAGCCGGGACCCAGAACACTGAAGCTTTCTTT. Amino acid sequence: CAISGAGTQNTEAFF. J is TRBJ1-1 and V is TRBV10-3, with D perhaps matching TRBD1 (5 bases). The length of the CDR3 is 15 residues. Trimming shortened V by 4 bases and J by 1 base, and 13 bases separated the two germline ends. From germline, CDR1 is ENHRY and CDR2 SYGVKD.